This TCR beta chain was sequenced during a study of blood T cell repertoires in COVID-19. At the level of the study: The United States, Italy and Spain provided the acute and convalescent COVID-19 samples. Sample material is recorded as cDNA or gDNA derived from T cells, B-cell-depleted T cells, or PBMCs.

TCRdb keeps only in-frame clones here, not all; method: immunoSEQ multiplex PCR. The sample includes about 270,000 clones, 88% of them seen just once. Participants spanned ages roughly 18 to 90 years and resided in roughly 22 US areas. Participants' own reports of clinical history determined their cohort assignment. Sequenced: PBMCs or T cells enriched from blood (not recorded which). The sequence derives from a woman between 45 and 60 years old who had recovered from COVID-19.

The CDR3 DNA follows: TGTGCCAGCAGCCTCGGTATTACCTATAATTCACCCCTCCACTTT. The encoded protein is CASSLGITYNSPLHF. The rearrangement links TRBV5-5 to TRBJ1-6; no definite D call. V was trimmed by 4 bases and J by 2 bases, leaving 10 bases between them. The CDR3 length is 15 residues. Germline V lookup: CDR1 SGHKS, CDR2 YYEKEE (reference sequence).